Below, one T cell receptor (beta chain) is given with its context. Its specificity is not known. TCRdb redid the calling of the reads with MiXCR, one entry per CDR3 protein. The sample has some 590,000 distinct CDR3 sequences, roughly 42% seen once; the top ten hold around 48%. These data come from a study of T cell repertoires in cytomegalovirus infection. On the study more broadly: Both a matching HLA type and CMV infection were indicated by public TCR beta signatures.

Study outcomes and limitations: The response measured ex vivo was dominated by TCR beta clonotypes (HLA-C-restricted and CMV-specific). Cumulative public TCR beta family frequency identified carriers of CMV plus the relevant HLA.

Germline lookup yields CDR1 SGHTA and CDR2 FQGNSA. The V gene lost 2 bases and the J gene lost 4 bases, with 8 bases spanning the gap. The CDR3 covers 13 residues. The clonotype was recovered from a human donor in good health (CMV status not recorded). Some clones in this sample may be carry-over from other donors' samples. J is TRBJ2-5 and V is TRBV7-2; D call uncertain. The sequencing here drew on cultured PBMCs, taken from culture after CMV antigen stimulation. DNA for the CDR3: TGTGCCAGCAGCTTACAGTTTACAGAGACCCAGTACTTC. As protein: CASSLQFTETQYF.